This T cell receptor beta chain was sequenced during a study of T cell repertoires in cytomegalovirus infection. Study context: The authors relied on CMV epitopes, both recently identified HLA-C-restricted and well-studied HLA-B-restricted. TCR beta signatures that were public indicated CMV infection and matching HLA type.

The germline CDR1 and CDR2 sequences are SGHTA and FQGTGA. J was trimmed by 5 bases and V by 4 bases; bases with no gene match: 5. This CDR3 has 13 residues. Comment on this clonotype: Its antigen is undetermined.

In TCRdb, the reads were re-called with MiXCR into one record per CDR3 protein. Of some 220,000 distinct CDR3 sequences listed, roughly two fifths are singletons. V and J are TRBV7-3 and TRBJ2-7, with 7 bases identical to TRBD1. The input for sequencing was CD8+ T cells from cultured PBMCs, taken from culture after CMV antigen stimulation. The clonotype originates from a human donor in good health (CMV status not recorded). Some clones in this sample may be carry-over from other donors' samples. The CDR3 DNA sequence: TGTGCCAGCAGCTCTATCACAGGGGACGAGCAGTACTTC. This gives the protein CASSSITGDEQYF.